This passage covers 3 T cell receptor beta chains from one sample sequenced in a study of blood T cell repertoires in COVID-19. Assay used: immunoSEQ multiplex PCR; TCRdb lists only in-frame clones, some missing. The table includes approximately 300,000 clones, roughly 85% detected once. Sequencing used PBMCs or T cells enriched from blood (not recorded which). Receptor source: a woman between 25 and 40 years old who had been exposed to COVID-19.

The V and J genes are TRBV2 and TRBJ1-5, with a tentative D call TRBD1 (6 bases). The ends were cut back, 4 bases at V and 4 bases at J, with 20 bases in the middle. Germline V lookup: CDR1 SNHLY, CDR2 FYNNEI. The CDR3 has 17 residues. Here the CDR3 reads CASSVDIPAGANQPQHF. The CDR3 nucleotides read TGTGCCAGCAGTGTCGATATCCCAGCGGGGGCGAATCAGCCCCAGCATTTT.

In nucleotides, the CDR3 is TGTGCCAGCTCGAGGCTGGATACGCAGTATTTT. This encodes CASSRLDTQYF. V is TRBV18 and J is TRBJ2-3; D is ambiguous. The CDR3 has 11 residues. Germline CDR1 is KGHSH and CDR2 is LQKENI. V was clipped by 6 bases and J by 6 bases, with 7 bases between them.

The rearrangement uses TRBV7-9 and TRBJ1-6; 10 bases fit TRBD1. CDR1 SEHNR and CDR2 FQNEAQ come from the germline V gene (reference sequence). The CDR3 has 18 residues. Trimming removed 3 bases from V and 4 bases from J; junction bases left unmatched: 9. CDR3 region: CASSLGQGRTTYNSPLHF. The CDR3 DNA is TGTGCCAGCAGCTTGGGACAGGGGCGAACGACTTATAATTCACCCCTCCACTTT.